One sample yielded the 14 T cell receptor beta chains listed below, sequenced in a study of coeliac disease. Profiled with immunoSEQ multiplex PCR; TCRdb holds only in-frame clones, not every one. This table holds around 5,800 clones, around 70% found once. Sequencing was performed on lymphocytes from the gut lamina propria. Receptors originate from a man aged 65 to 79 with active celiac disease.

In this sample, this clone is large. The chain joins TRBV2 to TRBJ1-5; 9 bases fit TRBD1. V shed 6 bases, J shed 7 bases, and the junction held 4 bases outside the gene matches. The germline CDR1 and CDR2 sequences are SNHLY and FYNNEI. This CDR3 region has 13 residues. CDR3 loop: CASRGTGRQPQHF. CDR3 sequence (DNA): TGTGCCAGCAGAGGGACAGGGAGACAGCCCCAGCATTTT. The whole variable domain, remainder taken from reference TRBV2 and TRBJ1-5, is EPEVTQTPSHQVTQMGQEVILRCVPISNHLYFYWYRQILGQKVEFLVSFYNNEISEKSEIFDDQFSVERPDGSNFTLKIRSTKLEDSAMYFCASRGTGRQPQHFGDGTRLSIL.

The rearrangement uses TRBV5-8 and TRBJ2-1, with D possibly being TRBD1 (6 bases). CDR1 SGHTS and CDR2 YDEGEE come from the germline V gene. V gave up 1 base and J gave up 3 bases, with 11 bases separating them. The CDR3 covers 15 residues. DNA for the CDR3: TGTGCCAGCAGCTTGTCTATAGGGGGCTACAATGAGCAGTTCTTC. It translates to CASSLSIGGYNEQFF.

The gene calls are TRBV6-6 and TRBJ1-1; D is unresolved. The V and J ends lost 2 bases and 5 bases respectively, with 9 bases between them. The germline CDR1 and CDR2 sequences are MNHNY and SVGAGI (reference sequence). This CDR3 is built from 13 residues. CDR3 in amino acids: CASSYRTDTEAFF. CDR3 DNA: TGTGCCAGCAGTTACCGTACAGATACTGAAGCTTTCTTT.

The J gene is TRBJ1-5, the V gene TRBV7-2; a weak D match, TRBD1 (5 bases). CDR1 and CDR2 from the germline V gene are SGHTA and FQGNSA. This CDR3 has 15 residues. The germline V and J ends were trimmed by 5 bases and 3 bases, with 14 bases remaining between them. The CDR3 sequence: CASSPDTSFNQPQHF. The CDR3 DNA reads TGTGCCAGCAGCCCGGACACCTCGTTCAATCAGCCCCAGCATTTT.

V and J are TRBV6-1 and TRBJ1-2, with a weak D call TRBD1 (5 bases). There are 12 residues in the CDR3. Germline assignment: CDR1 MNHNS and CDR2 SASEGT. Deletions cut 10 bases from V and 4 bases from J, with 13 bases between. The CDR3 DNA sequence: TGTGCCACCCAACGGACAAGCTATGGCTACACCTTC. It is translated as CATQRTSYGYTF.

The CDR3 region has the DNA TGTGCCTGGAGTGTACGGGTGGAACAGGGGGCCGGTGAAAAACTGTTTTTT. It specifies CAWSVRVEQGAGEKLFF. The chain uses TRBV30 and TRBJ1-4; 9 bases match TRBD1. Germline CDR1 and CDR2: GTSNPN and SVGIG (reference sequence). This CDR3 contains 17 residues. The V gene end was trimmed by 0 bases and the J gene end by 7 bases; junction bases not matched to a gene: 12.

V usage is TRBV5-1 and J usage is TRBJ1-4, with a tentative D call TRBD1 (6 bases). From germline, CDR1 is SGHRS and CDR2 YFSETQ. CDR3 length: 15 amino acids. The V and J ends lost 2 bases and 3 bases respectively, with 11 bases between them. The CDR3 spells CASSLSGVSNEKLFF. As DNA, the CDR3 is TGCGCCAGCAGCTTATCAGGGGTGTCTAATGAAAAACTGTTTTTT. The entire variable domain, with the rest obtained from reference TRBV5-1 and TRBJ1-4, is as follows: KAGVTQTPRYLIKTRGQQVTLSCSPISGHRSVSWYQQTPGQGLQFLFEYFSETQRNKGNFPGRFSGRQFSNSRSEMNVSTLELGDSALYLCASSLSGVSNEKLFFGSGTQLSVL.

The J gene is TRBJ2-7, the V gene TRBV5-1; 7 nucleotides align to TRBD2. The CDR3 loop spans 14 amino acids. V shed 0 bases, J shed 2 bases, and the junction held 2 bases outside the gene matches. Germline CDR1 SGHRS, CDR2 YFSETQ. DNA for the CDR3: TGCGCCAGCAGCTTGGGAGCGGGACCCTACGAGCAGTACTTC. This codes for CASSLGAGPYEQYF.

This clone appeared once. This rearrangement joins TRBV7-8 to TRBJ2-6; D unclear. Trimming stripped 5 bases from V and 4 bases from J, with 9 bases between. Germline-derived CDR1 and CDR2 are SGHVS and FQNEAQ. The CDR3 is 14 residues long. The CDR3 protein is CASSQTRGANVLTF. CDR3 nucleotides: TGTGCCAGCAGCCAGACGAGGGGGGCCAACGTCCTGACTTTC. The variable domain in full, with the rest retrieved from reference TRBV7-8 and TRBJ2-6, is GAGVSQSPRYKVAKRGQDVALRCDPISGHVSLFWYQQALGQGPEFLTYFQNEAQLDKSGLPSDRFFAERPEGSVSTLKIQRTQQEDSAVYLCASSQTRGANVLTFGAGSRLTVL.

This clone has more than one count but fewer than ten. This sequence joins TRBV19 and TRBJ1-6; D is possibly TRBD1 (5 bases). Germline V gives CDR1 LNHDA, CDR2 SQIVND (reference sequence). V was pared by 10 bases and J by 4 bases, with 14 bases between. CDR3 length equals 14 residues. The CDR3 nucleotides are TGTGCCACTGCGGACACTCCTTATAATTCACCCCTCCACTTT. This gives the protein CATADTPYNSPLHF.

The V call is TRBV21-1, the J call TRBJ2-3; the listed D gene, TRBD2, was not tested against the DNA. TRBV21-1 is labeled a pseudogene. The CDR3 runs to 23 residues. CDR3 residues: CASSKGFFLATSGNLDSTDTQYF. CDR3 nucleotide sequence: TGTGCCAGCAGCAAAGGCTTTTTTTTAGCGACTAGCGGGAACCTCGATAGCACAGATACGCAGTATTTT.

This chain joins TRBV5-1 and TRBJ2-5, with 10 positions matching TRBD2. The V and J ends lost 5 bases and 2 bases, in that order; junction bases with no gene match: 6. This CDR3 has 15 residues. The germline V gene encodes CDR1 SGHRS and CDR2 YFSETQ. CDR3 loop: CASRRLAGRQETQYF. The CDR3 DNA reads TGCGCCAGCAGGAGACTAGCGGGCCGACAAGAGACCCAGTACTTC.

The chain uses TRBV10-3 and TRBJ2-3; 8 nucleotides align to TRBD2. The V gene end was trimmed by 3 bases and the J gene end by 1 base; junction bases not matched to a gene: 3. Germline CDR1 is ENHRY and CDR2 is SYGVKD. This CDR3 spans 15 amino acids. DNA for the CDR3: TGTGCCATCAGTGACACTAGCGGCCGCACAGATACGCAGTATTTT. Encoded protein: CAISDTSGRTDTQYF.

V gene TRBV7-3 combines with J gene TRBJ1-1, with TRBD1 as a possible D gene (6 bases). The CDR3 spans 15 residues. Germline V CDR1 and CDR2: SGHTA, FQGTGA. The V end was cut by 4 bases, the J end by 1 base, with 13 bases between. Here the CDR3 reads CASSYAGTTNTEAFF. CDR3 DNA sequence: TGTGCCAGCAGCTATGCCGGGACAACGAACACTGAAGCTTTCTTT.